The rows below give T cell receptor beta chains drawn from one sample of a study of shared T cell receptors in the human thymus. This table comes from immunoSEQ multiplex PCR, and its TCRdb copy is limited to in-frame clones, with some not included. The sample includes hundreds of thousands of clones, around nine tenths seen only once; the top ten take approximately 0.01%. This sample also belongs to another study, concerning human thymus T cells.

Sample: thymocytes. The origin of the receptors is a boy under two years old with a congenital heart defect. Each CDR3 is given with its conserved first and last residue. Each record gives: D gene, J gene, clone size, V gene, CDR3 DNA, CDR3 protein. A D gene is named only where the DNA matches it firmly. The listing skips clone size in some rows; elsewhere it reads once, few, many or a size class.

D gene: -
J gene: TRBJ2-7
clone size: -
V gene: TRBV27
CDR3 DNA: TGTGCCAGCAGTTTCAGGTCAGGGGATCAGTACGAGCAGTACTTC
CDR3 protein: CASSFRSGDQYEQYF

D gene: TRBD1
J gene: TRBJ1-4
clone size: -
V gene: TRBV14
CDR3 DNA: TGTGCCAGCAGCCAAGACGGACAGGGCGGTGAAAAACTGTTTTTT
CDR3 protein: CASSQDGQGGEKLFF

D gene: TRBD2
J gene: TRBJ2-1
clone size: -
V gene: TRBV14
CDR3 DNA: TGTGCCAGCAGCCTATCTAGCGGAGCTAGCTCCTACAATGAGCAGTTCTTC
CDR3 protein: CASSLSSGASSYNEQFF

D gene: -
J gene: TRBJ1-5
clone size: -
V gene: TRBV7-9
CDR3 DNA: TGTGCCAGCAGCTTAGACAGGGACAGCAATCAGCCCCAGCATTTT
CDR3 protein: CASSLDRDSNQPQHF

D gene: -
J gene: TRBJ2-7
clone size: -
V gene: TRBV7-9
CDR3 DNA: TGTGCCAGCAGCTTAGCCCCGTCGATAGCGGCCTCCTACGAGCAGTACTTC
CDR3 protein: CASSLAPSIAASYEQYF

D gene: -
J gene: TRBJ2-3
clone size: -
V gene: TRBV28
CDR3 DNA: TGTGCCAGCAGTTTAAGAAGGAGTACGCAGTATTTT
CDR3 protein: CASSLRRSTQYF

D gene: -
J gene: TRBJ2-3
clone size: once
V gene: TRBV14
CDR3 DNA: TGTGCCAGCAGCCAACGGGGCACAGATACGCAGTATTTT
CDR3 protein: CASSQRGTDTQYF

D gene: -
J gene: TRBJ2-5
clone size: -
V gene: TRBV5-1
CDR3 DNA: TGCGCCAGCAGCTTGGAAACTACCGAAGAGACCCAGTACTTC
CDR3 protein: CASSLETTEETQYF

D gene: -
J gene: TRBJ1-2
clone size: once
V gene: TRBV30
CDR3 DNA: TGTGCCTGGAGGGACAGAGGGTCGGATGGCTACACCTTC
CDR3 protein: CAWRDRGSDGYTF

D gene: -
J gene: TRBJ1-5
clone size: -
V gene: TRBV12-2
CDR3 DNA: TGTGCAAGTCGCTGCGGACAGGACCTTTCGGAGCCCCAGCATTTT
CDR3 protein: CASRCGQDLSEPQHF

D gene: TRBD1
J gene: TRBJ2-7
clone size: -
V gene: TRBV19
CDR3 DNA: TGTGCCAGTAGTACGGGACAGGGGTCCTACGAGCAGTACTTC
CDR3 protein: CASSTGQGSYEQYF

D gene: -
J gene: TRBJ1-1
clone size: -
V gene: TRBV11-2
CDR3 DNA: TGTGCCAGCAGCTTAGAAATCCGGGCAGGAGGCGGGAAGGACACTGAAGCTTTCTTT
CDR3 protein: CASSLEIRAGGGKDTEAFF

D gene: -
J gene: TRBJ1-1
clone size: -
V gene: TRBV14
CDR3 DNA: TGTGCCAGTAGCCAACAAGGGGGCACTGAAGCTTTCTTT
CDR3 protein: CASSQQGGTEAFF

D gene: -
J gene: TRBJ2-7
clone size: -
V gene: TRBV2
CDR3 DNA: TGTGCCAGCAGTGAGCCCAGGGATGAGCACGAGCAGTACTTC
CDR3 protein: CASSEPRDEHEQYF

D gene: TRBD2
J gene: TRBJ2-3
clone size: -
V gene: TRBV5-6
CDR3 DNA: TGTGCCAGCAGCACACTCTCCGGGACTAGCGGGAGTACAGATACGCAGTATTTT
CDR3 protein: CASSTLSGTSGSTDTQYF

D gene: -
J gene: TRBJ1-1
clone size: -
V gene: TRBV6-5
CDR3 DNA: TGTGCCAGCAGTCATCGGGGGGGACTGAACACTGAAGCTTTCTTT
CDR3 protein: CASSHRGGLNTEAFF